This entry lists 3 T cell receptor beta chains sequenced from one sample in a study of human T cells and chemical hapten exposure. The time point is: patch test 2, 6 weeks after DPC sensitization. Treatment: therapeutic diphenylcyclopropenone sensitization with weekly scalp DPC. TCRdb called the RACE reads again in MiXCR, with one record for every CDR3 protein. The data show roughly 380,000 distinct CDR3 sequences, just under 6.5% seen once. The starting material was whole blood, obtained in connection with sensitization to the hapten diphenylcyclopropenone (DPC). These receptors originate from a woman aged 18-29 years with alopecia areata. Some clones in this sample may be carry-over from other donors' samples.

In its sample, this clonotype was seen a few times. The rearrangement uses TRBV4-3 and TRBJ2-3; TRBD2 matches at 7 bases. Germline-derived CDR1 and CDR2 are LGHNA and YSLEER. V lost 1 base and J lost 6; bases outside the gene matches: 1. This CDR3 has 13 residues. This chain's CDR3 is CASSQALADTQYF. CDR3 coding DNA: TGCGCCAGCAGCCAAGCACTAGCGGATACGCAGTATTTT.

The chain combines TRBV23-1 with TRBJ2-1; no clear D. TRBV23-1 is labeled an ORF, and its function is uncertain. Trimming stripped 4 bases from V and 9 bases from J, with 10 bases between. CDR3 size: 12 residues. This chain's CDR3 is CASSLPVGEQFF. The CDR3 bases are TGCGCCAGCAGTCTCCCGGTTGGTGAGCAGTTCTTC.

The rearrangement links TRBV28 to TRBJ2-1; 7 bases are a match to TRBD1. Germline V gene sequence: CDR1 MDHEN, CDR2 SYDVKM. The CDR3 consists of 15 residues. V lost 6 bases to trimming and J lost 5 bases; unmatched junction nucleotides: 10. The CDR3 DNA is TGTGCCAGCAGGTCCGGGACAGTAAGAAACAATGAGCAGTTCTTC. This codes for CASRSGTVRNNEQFF.